The 2 T cell receptor beta chains given below trace back to one sample, sequenced in a study of radiation and T cells in renal cell carcinoma. Time point given: baseline pretreatment blood. Treatment indicated: 15 Gy SBRT to primary tumor, nephrectomy 4 weeks later. Some clones are missing from TCRdb's copy, which holds only in-frame ones; the method was immunoSEQ multiplex PCR. Of about 150,000 clones listed, around 90% were seen once; the top ten hold 4.1%. The specimen was blood, collected from a patient whose treatment included radiotherapy and nephrectomy. All receptors derive from a woman in her sixties or seventies with renal cell carcinoma.

The chain has TRBV21-1 and TRBJ1-5; no DNA check was done on the table's D call, TRBD1. TRBV21-1 is listed as a pseudogene. CDR3 length equals 14 residues. CDR3 amino acids: CASSGDRSDQPQHF. The CDR3, as DNA: TGTGCCAGCAGCGGGGACAGGTCGGATCAGCCCCAGCATTTT.

The J gene is TRBJ1-1, the V gene TRBV9; D might be TRBD1 (5 bases). V lost 3 bases and J 0 bases, leaving 18 bases between the germline ends. CDR1 SGDLS and CDR2 YYNGEE come from the germline V gene. The CDR3 runs to 17 residues. DNA for the CDR3: TGTGCCAGCAGCGGCGGGACCGCAGGGAATATGAACACTGAAGCTTTCTTT. Residues: CASSGGTAGNMNTEAFF.